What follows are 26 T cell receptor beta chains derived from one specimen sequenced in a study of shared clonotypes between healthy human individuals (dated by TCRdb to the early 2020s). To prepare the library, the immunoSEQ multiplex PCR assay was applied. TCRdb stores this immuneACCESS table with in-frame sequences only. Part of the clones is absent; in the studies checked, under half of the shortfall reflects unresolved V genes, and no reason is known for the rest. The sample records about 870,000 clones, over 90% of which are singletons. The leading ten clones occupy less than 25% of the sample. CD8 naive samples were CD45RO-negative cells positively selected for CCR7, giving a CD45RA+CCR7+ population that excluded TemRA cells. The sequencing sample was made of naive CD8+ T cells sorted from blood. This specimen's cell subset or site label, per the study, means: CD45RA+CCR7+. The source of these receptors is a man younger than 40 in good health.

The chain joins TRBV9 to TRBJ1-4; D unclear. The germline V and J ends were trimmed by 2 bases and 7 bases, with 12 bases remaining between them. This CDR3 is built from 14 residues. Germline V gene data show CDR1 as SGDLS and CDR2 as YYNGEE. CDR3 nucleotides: TGTGCCAGCAGCGTGGGTGAGGGTAGTGAAAAACTGTTTTTT. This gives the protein CASSVGEGSEKLFF.

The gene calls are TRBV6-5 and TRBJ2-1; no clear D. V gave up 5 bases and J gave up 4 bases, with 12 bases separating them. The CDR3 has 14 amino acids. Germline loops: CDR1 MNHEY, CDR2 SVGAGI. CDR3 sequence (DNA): TGTGCCAGCAGTCAAAGGGCGAATTACAATGAGCAGTTCTTC. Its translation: CASSQRANYNEQFF.

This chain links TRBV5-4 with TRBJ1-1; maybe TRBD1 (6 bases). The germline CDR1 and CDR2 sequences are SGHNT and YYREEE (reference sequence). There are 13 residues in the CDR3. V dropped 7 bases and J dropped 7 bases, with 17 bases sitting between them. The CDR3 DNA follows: TGTGCCAGCCCTGATATGACAGGCAGTGAAGCTTTCTTT. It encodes CASPDMTGSEAFF.

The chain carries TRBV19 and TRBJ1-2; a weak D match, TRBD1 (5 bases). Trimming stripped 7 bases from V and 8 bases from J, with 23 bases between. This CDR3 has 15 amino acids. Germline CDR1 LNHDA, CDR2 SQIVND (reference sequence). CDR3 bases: TGTGCCAGTAAACCATTGACCGGGACGACGACGGGCTACACCTTC. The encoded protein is CASKPLTGTTTGYTF. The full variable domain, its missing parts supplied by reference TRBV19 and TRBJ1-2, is DGGITQSPKYLFRKEGQNVTLSCEQNLNHDAMYWYRQDPGQGLRLIYYSQIVNDFQKGDIAEGYSVSREKKESFPLTVTSAQKNPTAFYLCASKPLTGTTTGYTFGSGTRLTVV.

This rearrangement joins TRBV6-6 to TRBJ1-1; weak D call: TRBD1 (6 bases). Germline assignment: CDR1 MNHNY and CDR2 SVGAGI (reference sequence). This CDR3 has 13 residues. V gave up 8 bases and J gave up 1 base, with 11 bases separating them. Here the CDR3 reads CASWDNRNTEAFF. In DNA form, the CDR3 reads TGTGCCAGCTGGGACAACCGGAACACTGAAGCTTTCTTT.

In nucleotides, the CDR3 is TGCGCCAGCAGCCAAGTCTTGGCGGGAGGGGGAGATACGCAGTATTTT. Translation gives CASSQVLAGGGDTQYF. V usage is TRBV4-3 and J usage is TRBJ2-3; 9 positions match TRBD2. The CDR3 spans 16 residues. The V segment lost 1 base and the J segment 5 bases; nucleotides outside the gene matches: 7. Germline CDR1 LGHNA, CDR2 YSLEER.

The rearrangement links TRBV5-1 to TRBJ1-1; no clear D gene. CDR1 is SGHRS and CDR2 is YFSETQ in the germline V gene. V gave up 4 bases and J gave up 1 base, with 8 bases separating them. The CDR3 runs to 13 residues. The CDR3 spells CASSRPGNTEAFF. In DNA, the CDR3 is TGCGCCAGCAGCCGCCCGGGGAACACTGAAGCTTTCTTT.

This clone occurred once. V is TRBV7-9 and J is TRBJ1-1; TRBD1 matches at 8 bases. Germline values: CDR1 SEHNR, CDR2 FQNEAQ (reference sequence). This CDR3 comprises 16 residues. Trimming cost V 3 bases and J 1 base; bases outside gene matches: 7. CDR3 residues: CASSFPGQGKNTEAFF. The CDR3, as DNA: TGTGCCAGCAGCTTTCCCGGACAGGGAAAGAACACTGAAGCTTTCTTT.

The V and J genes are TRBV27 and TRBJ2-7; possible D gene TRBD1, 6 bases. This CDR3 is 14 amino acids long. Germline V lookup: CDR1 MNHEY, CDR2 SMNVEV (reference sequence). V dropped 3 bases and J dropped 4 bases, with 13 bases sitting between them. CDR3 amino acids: CASSFGQTHYEQYF. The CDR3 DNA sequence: TGTGCCAGCAGTTTCGGACAGACCCATTACGAGCAGTACTTC.

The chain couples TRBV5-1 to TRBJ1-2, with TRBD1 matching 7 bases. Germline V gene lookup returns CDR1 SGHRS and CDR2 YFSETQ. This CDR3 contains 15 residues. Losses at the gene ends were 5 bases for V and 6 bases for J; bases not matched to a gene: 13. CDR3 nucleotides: TGCGCCAGCAGTCCCGGTGAAAGGGGGCATGATGGCTACACCTTC. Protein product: CASSPGERGHDGYTF.

In DNA, the CDR3 is TGCGCCAGCAGAGCGACCAACGGTGGCGAGCAGTACTTC. Its translation: CASRATNGGEQYF. The J gene is TRBJ2-7, the V gene TRBV10-1; D unclear. CDR1 and CDR2 from the germline V gene are WNHNN and SYGVQD (reference sequence). The CDR3 sequence is 13 residues long. Trimming shortened V by 6 bases and J by 6 bases, and 15 bases separated the two germline ends.

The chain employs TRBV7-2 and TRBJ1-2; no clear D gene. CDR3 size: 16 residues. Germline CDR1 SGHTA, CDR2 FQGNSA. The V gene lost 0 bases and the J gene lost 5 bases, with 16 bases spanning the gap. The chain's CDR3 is CASSLARAEEEYGYTF. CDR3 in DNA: TGTGCCAGCAGCTTAGCTCGGGCAGAGGAAGAATATGGCTACACCTTC.

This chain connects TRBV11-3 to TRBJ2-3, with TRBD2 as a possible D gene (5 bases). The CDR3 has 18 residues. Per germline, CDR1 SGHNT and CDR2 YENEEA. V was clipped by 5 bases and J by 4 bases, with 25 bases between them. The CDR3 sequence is CASSPYNDLTKEADTQYF. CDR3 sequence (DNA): TGTGCCAGCAGCCCTTACAACGACCTCACGAAGGAGGCAGATACGCAGTATTTT.

CDR3 nucleotide sequence: TGTGCCAGCAGCGCTCCGGGACAGGGGGTAAGCTATGGCTACACCTTC. It encodes CASSAPGQGVSYGYTF. The chain combines TRBV11-2 with TRBJ1-2, with TRBD1 matching 11 bases. Germline assignment: CDR1 SGHAT and CDR2 FQNNGV. The J segment lost 4 bases and the V segment lost 5 bases, leaving 9 bases of the junction unmatched. The CDR3 is made up of 16 amino acids.

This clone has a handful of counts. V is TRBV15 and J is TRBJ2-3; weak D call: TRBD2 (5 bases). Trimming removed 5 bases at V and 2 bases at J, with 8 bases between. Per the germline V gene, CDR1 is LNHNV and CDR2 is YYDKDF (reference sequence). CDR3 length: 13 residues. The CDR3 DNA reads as TGTGCCACCAGCGTCCTAGCCACAGATACGCAGTATTTT. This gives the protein CATSVLATDTQYF.

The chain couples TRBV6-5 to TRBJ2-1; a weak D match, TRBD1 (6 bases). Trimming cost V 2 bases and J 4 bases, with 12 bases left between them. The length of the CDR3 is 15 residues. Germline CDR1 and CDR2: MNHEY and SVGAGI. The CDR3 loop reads CASSYSRDNYNEQFF. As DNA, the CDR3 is TGTGCCAGCAGTTACAGCCGGGACAATTACAATGAGCAGTTCTTC.

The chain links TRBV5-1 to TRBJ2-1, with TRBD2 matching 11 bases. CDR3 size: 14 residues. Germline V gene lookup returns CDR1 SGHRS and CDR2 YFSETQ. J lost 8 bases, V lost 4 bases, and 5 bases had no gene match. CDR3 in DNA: TGCGCCAGCAGCCCACTAGCGGGAGTCGATGAGCAGTTCTTC. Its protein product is CASSPLAGVDEQFF.

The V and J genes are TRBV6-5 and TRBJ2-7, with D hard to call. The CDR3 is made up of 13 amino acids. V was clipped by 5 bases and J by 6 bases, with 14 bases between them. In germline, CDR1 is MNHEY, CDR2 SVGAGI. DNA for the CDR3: TGTGCCAGCAGTCCTATCCTAGGGCTCGAGCAGTACTTC. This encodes CASSPILGLEQYF.

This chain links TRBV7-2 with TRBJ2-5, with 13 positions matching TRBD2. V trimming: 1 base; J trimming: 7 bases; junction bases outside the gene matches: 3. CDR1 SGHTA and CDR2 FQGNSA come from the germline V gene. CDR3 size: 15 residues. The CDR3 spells CASSLVLAGGGTQYF. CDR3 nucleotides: TGTGCCAGCAGCTTAGTACTAGCGGGAGGGGGGACCCAGTACTTC.

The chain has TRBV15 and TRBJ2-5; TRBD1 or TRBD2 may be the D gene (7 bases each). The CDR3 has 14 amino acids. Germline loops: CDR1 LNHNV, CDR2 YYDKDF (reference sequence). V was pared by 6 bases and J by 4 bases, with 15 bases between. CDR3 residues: CATSYVRGGETQYF. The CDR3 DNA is TGTGCCACCAGTTATGTCAGGGGGGGAGAGACCCAGTACTTC.

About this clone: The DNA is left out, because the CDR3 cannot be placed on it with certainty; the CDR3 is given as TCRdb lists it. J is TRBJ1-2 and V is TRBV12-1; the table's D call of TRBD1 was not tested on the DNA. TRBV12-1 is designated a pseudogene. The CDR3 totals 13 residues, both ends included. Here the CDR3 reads CASSFAAGAGYTF.

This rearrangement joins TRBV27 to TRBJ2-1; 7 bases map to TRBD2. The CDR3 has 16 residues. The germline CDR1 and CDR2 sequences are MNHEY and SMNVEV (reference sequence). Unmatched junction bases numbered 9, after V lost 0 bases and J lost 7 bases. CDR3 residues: CASSLSGRALWNEQFF. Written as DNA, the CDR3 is TGTGCCAGCAGTTTATCTGGGAGGGCTTTGTGGAATGAGCAGTTCTTC.

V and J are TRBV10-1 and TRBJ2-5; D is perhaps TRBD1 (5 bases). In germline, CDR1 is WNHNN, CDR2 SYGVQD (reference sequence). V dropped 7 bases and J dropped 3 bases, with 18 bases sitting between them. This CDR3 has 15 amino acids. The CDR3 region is CASIHGAGKEETQYF. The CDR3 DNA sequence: TGCGCCAGCATTCACGGCGCAGGGAAGGAAGAGACCCAGTACTTC.

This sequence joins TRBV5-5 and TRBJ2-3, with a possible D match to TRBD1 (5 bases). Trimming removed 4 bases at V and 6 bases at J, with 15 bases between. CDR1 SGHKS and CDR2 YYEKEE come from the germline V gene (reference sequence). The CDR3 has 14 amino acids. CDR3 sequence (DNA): TGTGCCAGCAGCCTTTGGGTGGGGCACGATACGCAGTATTTT. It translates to CASSLWVGHDTQYF.

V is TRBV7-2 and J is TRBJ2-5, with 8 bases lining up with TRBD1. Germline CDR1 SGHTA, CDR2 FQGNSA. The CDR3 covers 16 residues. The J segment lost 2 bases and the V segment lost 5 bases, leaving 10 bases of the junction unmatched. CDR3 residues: CASSPRTGWYQETQYF. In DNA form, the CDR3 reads TGTGCCAGCAGCCCCCGGACAGGGTGGTATCAAGAGACCCAGTACTTC.

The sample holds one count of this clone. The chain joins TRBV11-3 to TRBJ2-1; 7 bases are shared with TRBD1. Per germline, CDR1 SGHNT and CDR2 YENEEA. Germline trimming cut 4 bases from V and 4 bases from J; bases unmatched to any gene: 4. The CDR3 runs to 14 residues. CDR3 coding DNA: TGTGCCAGCAGCTCCCGGGACAGATACAATGAGCAGTTCTTC. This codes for CASSSRDRYNEQFF. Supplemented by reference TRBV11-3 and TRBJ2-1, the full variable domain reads EAGVVQSPRYKIIEKKQPVAFWCNPISGHNTLYWYLQNLGQGPELLIRYENEEAVDDSQLPKDRFSAERLKGVDSTLKIQPAELGDSAVYLCASSSRDRYNEQFFGPGTRLTVL.